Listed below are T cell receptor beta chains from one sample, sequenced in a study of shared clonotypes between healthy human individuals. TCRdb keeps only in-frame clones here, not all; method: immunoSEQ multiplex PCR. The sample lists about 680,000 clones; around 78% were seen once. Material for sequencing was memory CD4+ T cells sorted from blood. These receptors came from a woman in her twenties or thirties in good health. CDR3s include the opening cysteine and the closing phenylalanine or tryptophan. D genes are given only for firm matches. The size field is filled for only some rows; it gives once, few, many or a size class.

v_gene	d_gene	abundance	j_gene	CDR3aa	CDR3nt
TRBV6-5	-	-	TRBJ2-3	CASSYPRGNTQYF	TGTGCCAGCAGTTACCCCAGGGGAAATACGCAGTATTTT
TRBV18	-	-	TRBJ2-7	CASVESQTYEQYF	TGTGCCAGCGTGGAAAGCCAGACCTACGAGCAGTACTTC
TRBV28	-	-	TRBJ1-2	CASSKGLVDGSYTF	TGTGCCAGCAGTAAAGGGTTGGTAGACGGCTCTTACACCTTC
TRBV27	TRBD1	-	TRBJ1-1	CASSQSTGERAEAFF	TGTGCCAGCAGTCAGTCGACAGGGGAAAGGGCTGAAGCTTTCTTT
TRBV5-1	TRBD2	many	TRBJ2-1	CASSWSAGGNSEQFF	TGCGCCAGCAGCTGGTCGGCGGGAGGGAATAGTGAGCAGTTCTTC
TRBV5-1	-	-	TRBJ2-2	CASSLDPVYTGELFF	TGCGCCAGCAGCTTGGATCCGGTCTACACCGGGGAGCTGTTTTTT
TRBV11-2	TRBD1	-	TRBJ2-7	CASSFGQGYEQYF	TGTGCCAGCAGCTTCGGACAGGGTTACGAGCAGTACTTC
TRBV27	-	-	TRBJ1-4	CASSTSLKSHLTNEKLFF	TGTGCCAGCAGTACGAGCCTCAAGTCGCACTTAACTAATGAAAAACTGTTTTTT
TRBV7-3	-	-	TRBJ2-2	CASSPLGIARTGELFF	TGTGCCAGCAGCCCCCTCGGGATAGCTAGGACCGGGGAGCTGTTTTTT
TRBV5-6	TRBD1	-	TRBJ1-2	CASSLVGTGANYGYTF	TGTGCCAGCAGCTTGGTGGGGACAGGGGCTAACTATGGCTACACCTTC
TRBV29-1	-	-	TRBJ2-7	CSAEVASVHYEQYF	TGCAGCGCCGAGGTGGCTAGCGTTCACTACGAGCAGTACTTC
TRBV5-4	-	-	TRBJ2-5	CASSSRGGLETQYF	TGTGCCAGCAGCTCCAGAGGGGGGCTGGAGACCCAGTACTTC
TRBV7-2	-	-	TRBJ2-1	CASSLTALSYNEQFF	TGTGCCAGCAGCTTGACAGCCCTCTCCTACAATGAGCAGTTCTTC
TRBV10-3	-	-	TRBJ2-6	CAISEPGPGGANVLTF	TGTGCCATCAGTGAGCCCGGGCCGGGGGGGGCCAACGTCCTGACTTTC
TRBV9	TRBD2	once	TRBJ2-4	CASSVDHRTSGNIQYF	TGTGCCAGCAGCGTAGACCACCGGACTAGCGGAAACATTCAGTACTTC
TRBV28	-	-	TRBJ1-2	CASSDGTRGYTF	TGTGCCAGCAGTGACGGCACTAGGGGCTACACCTTC
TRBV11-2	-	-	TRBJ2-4	CASSLDGPIKNIQYF	TGTGCCAGCAGCTTAGACGGACCCATAAAAAACATTCAGTACTTC
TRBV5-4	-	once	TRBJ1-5	CASSLRPGLGQPQHF	TGTGCCAGCAGCTTAAGACCAGGGCTCGGTCAGCCCCAGCATTTT
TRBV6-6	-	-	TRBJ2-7	CASSYEGAGYEQYF	TGTGCCAGCAGTTACGAGGGTGCCGGGTACGAGCAGTACTTC
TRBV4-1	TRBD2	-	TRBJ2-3	CASRRSSGKADTQYF	TGCGCCAGCAGACGATCTAGCGGGAAGGCAGATACGCAGTATTTT
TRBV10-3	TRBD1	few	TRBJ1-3	CAIAGTGAGNTIYF	TGTGCCATCGCAGGGACAGGGGCCGGAAACACCATATATTTT
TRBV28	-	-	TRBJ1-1	CASSFPENTEAFF	TGTGCCAGCAGTTTTCCGGAGAACACTGAAGCTTTCTTT
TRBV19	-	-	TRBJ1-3	CASSILSRSGNTIYF	TGTGCCAGTAGTATTTTATCTCGGTCTGGAAACACCATATATTTT
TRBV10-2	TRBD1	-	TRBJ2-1	CASRPGTGLYNEQFF	TGCGCCAGCAGACCCGGGACAGGGCTTTACAATGAGCAGTTCTTC
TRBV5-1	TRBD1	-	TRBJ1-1	CASSSGTVGTEAFF	TGCGCCAGCAGCTCGGGGACAGTAGGCACTGAAGCTTTCTTT
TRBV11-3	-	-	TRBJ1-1	CASSHGGTKNTEAFF	TGTGCCAGCAGCCACGGGGGGACCAAGAACACTGAAGCTTTCTTT
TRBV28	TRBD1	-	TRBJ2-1	CASSDYSTGMIMGNEQFF	TGTGCCAGCAGTGATTATTCGACAGGGATGATTATGGGGAATGAGCAGTTCTTC
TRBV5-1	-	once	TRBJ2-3	CASSLETVTDTQYF	TGCGCCAGCAGCTTGGAAACAGTCACAGATACGCAGTATTTT
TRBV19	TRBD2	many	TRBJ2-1	CASSLGTRSRNEQFF	TGTGCCAGTAGTCTAGGGACTAGATCGAGAAATGAGCAGTTCTTC
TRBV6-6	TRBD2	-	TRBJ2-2	CASRREYTGELFF	TGTGCCAGCAGGCGGGAGTACACCGGGGAGCTGTTTTTT
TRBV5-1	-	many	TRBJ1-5	CASSLEGIGAQHF	TGCGCCAGCAGCTTGGAAGGGATTGGGGCCCAGCATTTT
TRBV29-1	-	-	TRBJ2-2	CSVNGPGTGELFF	TGCAGCGTTAACGGGCCGGGGACCGGGGAGCTGTTTTTT
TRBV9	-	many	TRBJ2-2	CASSVTSLSRGELFF	TGTGCCAGCAGCGTAACCTCCCTTTCCAGAGGGGAGCTGTTTTTT
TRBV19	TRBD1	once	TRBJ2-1	CASSTDRARKNEQFF	TGTGCCAGTAGTACCGACAGGGCCCGTAAGAATGAGCAGTTCTTC
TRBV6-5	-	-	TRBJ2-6	CASSFGLTGANVLTF	TGTGCCAGCAGTTTTGGGCTCACTGGGGCCAACGTCCTGACTTTC
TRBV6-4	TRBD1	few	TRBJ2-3	CASAATGTTDTQYF	TGTGCCAGCGCTGCGACAGGGACCACAGATACGCAGTATTTT
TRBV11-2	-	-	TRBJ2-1	CATTDPNYNEQFF	TGTGCCACCACGGACCCAAACTACAATGAGCAGTTCTTC
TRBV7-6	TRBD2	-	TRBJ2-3	CASSLAMTSGSGIDTQYF	TGTGCCAGCAGCTTAGCGATGACTAGCGGGAGTGGTATAGATACGCAGTATTTT
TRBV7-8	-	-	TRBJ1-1	CASSKLGEAFF	TGTGCCAGCAGCAAACTTGGGGAAGCTTTCTTT
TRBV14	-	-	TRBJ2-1	CASSRSYNEQFF	TGTGCCAGCAGCCGGTCCTACAATGAGCAGTTCTTC
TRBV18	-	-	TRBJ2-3	CASSLVRDTDTQYF	TGTGCCAGCTCACTGGTACGGGACACAGATACGCAGTATTTT
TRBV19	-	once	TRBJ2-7	CASSQAPHEQYF	TGTGCCAGTAGTCAGGCCCCCCACGAGCAGTACTTC
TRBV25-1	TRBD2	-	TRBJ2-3	CASSERVLSGRGADTQYF	TGTGCCAGCAGTGAACGGGTCCTTAGCGGGAGAGGGGCAGATACGCAGTATTTT
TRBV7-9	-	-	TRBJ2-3	CASSFTANLRTDTQYF	TGTGCCAGCAGCTTCACAGCAAATCTCCGCACAGATACGCAGTATTTT
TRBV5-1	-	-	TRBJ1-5	CASSLGAGDLSNQPQHF	TGCGCCAGCAGCTTGGGTGCAGGTGACCTTAGCAATCAGCCCCAGCATTTT
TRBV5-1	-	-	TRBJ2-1	CASSSVRGSNEQFF	TGCGCCAGCTCGTCCGTAAGGGGGAGCAATGAGCAGTTCTTC
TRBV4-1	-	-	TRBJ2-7	CASSQVQRPTGEQYF	TGCGCCAGCAGCCAAGTCCAGCGTCCAACGGGGGAGCAGTACTTC
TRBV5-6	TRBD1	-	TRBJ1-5	CASSLWQGAGQPQHF	TGTGCCAGCAGCTTGTGGCAGGGGGCCGGTCAGCCCCAGCATTTT
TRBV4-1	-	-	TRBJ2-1	CASSRQFF	TGCGCCAGCAGCCGGCAGTTCTTC
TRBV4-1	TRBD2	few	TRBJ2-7	CASSPHSTSGSSYEQYF	TGCGCCAGCAGCCCCCACTCGACTAGCGGGAGTTCGTACGAGCAGTACTTC